This TCR beta chain was documented in a study of control samples from healthy donors and cancer patients. V was shortened by 3 bases and J by 4 bases, with 4 bases between the two germline ends. The CDR3 consists of 11 residues. Germline lookup yields CDR1 GTSNPN and CDR2 SVGIG (reference sequence). TCRdb's copy holds only in-frame clones and misses some; the assay was immunoSEQ multiplex PCR. The sample shows about 130,000 clones, 85% to 95% of them seen only once. Worth noting for this clone: Other DNA sequences in the sample encode the same CDR3.

Material: PBMCs. V usage is TRBV30 and J usage is TRBJ2-1; D is unclear. The TCR was taken from a man older than 75 with head and neck cancer. This CDR3 reads CAWRGYNEQFF. DNA for the CDR3: TGTGCCTGGAGGGGGTACAATGAGCAGTTCTTC.